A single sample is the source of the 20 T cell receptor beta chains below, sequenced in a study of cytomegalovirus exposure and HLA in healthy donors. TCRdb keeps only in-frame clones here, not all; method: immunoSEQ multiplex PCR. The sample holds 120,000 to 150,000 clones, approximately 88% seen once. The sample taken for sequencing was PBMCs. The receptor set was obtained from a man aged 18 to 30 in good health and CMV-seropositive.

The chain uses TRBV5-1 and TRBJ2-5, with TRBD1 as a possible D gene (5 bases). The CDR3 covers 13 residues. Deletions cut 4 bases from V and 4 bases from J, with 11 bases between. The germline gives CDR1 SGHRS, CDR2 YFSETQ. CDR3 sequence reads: CASSVDNRETQYF. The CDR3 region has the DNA TGCGCCAGCAGCGTGGACAACCGAGAGACCCAGTACTTC.

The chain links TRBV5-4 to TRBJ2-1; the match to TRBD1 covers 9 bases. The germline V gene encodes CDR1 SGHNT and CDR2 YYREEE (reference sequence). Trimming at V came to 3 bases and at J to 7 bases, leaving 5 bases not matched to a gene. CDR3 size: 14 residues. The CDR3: CASSSKQGANEQFF. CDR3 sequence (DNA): TGTGCCAGCAGCTCTAAACAGGGGGCGAATGAGCAGTTCTTC.

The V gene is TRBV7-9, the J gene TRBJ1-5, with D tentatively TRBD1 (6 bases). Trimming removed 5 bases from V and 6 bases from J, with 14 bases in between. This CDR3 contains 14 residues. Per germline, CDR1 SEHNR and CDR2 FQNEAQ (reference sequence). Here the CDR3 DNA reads TGTGCCAGCAGCCCCGGGGGAGGGGGTCAGCCCCAGCATTTT. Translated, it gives CASSPGGGGQPQHF.

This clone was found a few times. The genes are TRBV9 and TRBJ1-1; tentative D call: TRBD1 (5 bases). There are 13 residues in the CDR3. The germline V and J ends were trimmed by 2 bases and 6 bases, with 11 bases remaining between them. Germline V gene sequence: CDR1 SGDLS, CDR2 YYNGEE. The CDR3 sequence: CASSVIGTSEAFF. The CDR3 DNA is TGTGCCAGCAGCGTTATAGGGACTTCTGAAGCTTTCTTT.

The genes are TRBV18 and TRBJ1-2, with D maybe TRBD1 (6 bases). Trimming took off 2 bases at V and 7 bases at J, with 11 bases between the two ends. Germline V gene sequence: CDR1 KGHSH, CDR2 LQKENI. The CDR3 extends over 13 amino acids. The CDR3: CASSPKQGTGYTF. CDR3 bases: TGTGCCAGCTCACCAAAACAGGGAACTGGCTACACCTTC.

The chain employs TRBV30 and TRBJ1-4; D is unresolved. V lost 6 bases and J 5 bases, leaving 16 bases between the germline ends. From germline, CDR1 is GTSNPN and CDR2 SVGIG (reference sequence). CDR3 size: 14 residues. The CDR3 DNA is TGTGCCTGTCGACCCTACGGGGTGAATGAAAAACTGTTTTTT. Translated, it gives CACRPYGVNEKLFF.

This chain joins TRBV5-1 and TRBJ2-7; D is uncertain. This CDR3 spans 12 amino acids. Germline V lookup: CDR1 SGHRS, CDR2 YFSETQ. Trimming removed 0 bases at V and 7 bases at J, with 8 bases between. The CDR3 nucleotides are TGCGCCAGCAGCTTGGACCTGAGGGAGCAGTACTTC. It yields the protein CASSLDLREQYF.

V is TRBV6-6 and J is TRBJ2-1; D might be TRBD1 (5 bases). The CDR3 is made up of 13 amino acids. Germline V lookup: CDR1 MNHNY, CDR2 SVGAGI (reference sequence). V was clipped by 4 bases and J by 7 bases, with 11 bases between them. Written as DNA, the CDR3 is TGTGCCAGCAGTTTGGGGCTATTGAATGAGCAGTTCTTC. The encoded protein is CASSLGLLNEQFF.

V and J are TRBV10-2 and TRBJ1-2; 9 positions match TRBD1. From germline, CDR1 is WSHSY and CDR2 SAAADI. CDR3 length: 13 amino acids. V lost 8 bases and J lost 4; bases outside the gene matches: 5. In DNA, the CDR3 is TGCGCCAGCCTACAGGGGGCGAGCTATGGCTACACCTTC. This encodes CASLQGASYGYTF.

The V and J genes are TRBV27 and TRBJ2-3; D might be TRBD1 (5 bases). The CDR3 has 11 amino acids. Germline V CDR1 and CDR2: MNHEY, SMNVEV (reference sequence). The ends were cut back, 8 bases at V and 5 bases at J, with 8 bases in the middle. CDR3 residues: CASGAEDTQYF. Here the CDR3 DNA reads TGTGCCAGCGGGGCCGAAGATACGCAGTATTTT.

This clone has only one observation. CDR3 residues: CASSLGSQYEQYF. The CDR3 DNA sequence: TGTGCCAGCAGCTTAGGTAGCCAGTACGAGCAGTACTTC. The rearrangement uses TRBV7-9 and TRBJ2-7, with unresolved D. The CDR3 spans 13 residues. CDR1 and CDR2 (germline): SEHNR, FQNEAQ (reference sequence). V lost 1 base and J lost 4, with 8 bases in between.

The CDR3 DNA reads TGTGCCAGCTCCCCAGGGGCGACTAATGAAAAACTGTTTTTT. Amino acid sequence: CASSPGATNEKLFF. The chain employs TRBV18 and TRBJ1-4; tentatively, D is TRBD1 (6 bases). The CDR3 has 14 residues. V shed 6 bases and J shed 2 bases, with 10 bases lying between them. Germline CDR1 reads KGHSH; CDR2 reads LQKENI. Variable domain in full (rest from reference TRBV18 and TRBJ1-4): NAGVMQNPRHLVRRRGQEARLRCSPMKGHSHVYWYRQLPEEGLKFMVYLQKENIIDESGMPKERFSAEFPKEGPSILRIQQVVRGDSAAYFCASSPGATNEKLFFGSGTQLSVL.

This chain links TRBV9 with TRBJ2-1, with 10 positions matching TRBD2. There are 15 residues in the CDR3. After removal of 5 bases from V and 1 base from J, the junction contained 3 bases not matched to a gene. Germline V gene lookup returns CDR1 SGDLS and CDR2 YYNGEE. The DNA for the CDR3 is TGTGCCAGCAGGGAGACTAGCGGGTCCTACAATGAGCAGTTCTTC. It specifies CASRETSGSYNEQFF.

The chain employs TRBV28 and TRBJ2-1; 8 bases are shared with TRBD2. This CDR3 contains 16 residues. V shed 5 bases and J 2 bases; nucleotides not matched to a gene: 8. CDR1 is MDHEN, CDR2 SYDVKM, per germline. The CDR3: CASSGSRGETYNEQFF. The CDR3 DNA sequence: TGTGCCAGCAGTGGTTCGCGGGGGGAGACCTACAATGAGCAGTTCTTC.

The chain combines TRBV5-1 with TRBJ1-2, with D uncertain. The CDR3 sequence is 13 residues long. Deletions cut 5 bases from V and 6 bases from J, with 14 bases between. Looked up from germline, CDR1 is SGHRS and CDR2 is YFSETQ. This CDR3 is CASRVGQAHGYTF. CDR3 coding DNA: TGCGCCAGCAGGGTTGGGCAGGCGCATGGCTACACCTTC.

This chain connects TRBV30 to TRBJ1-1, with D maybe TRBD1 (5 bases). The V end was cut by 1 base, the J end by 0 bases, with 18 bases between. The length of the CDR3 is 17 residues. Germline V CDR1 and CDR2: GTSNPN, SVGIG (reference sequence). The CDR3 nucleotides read TGTGCCTGGAGTGGAAGGAGGGGCAGGGACCTGAACACTGAAGCTTTCTTT. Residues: CAWSGRRGRDLNTEAFF.

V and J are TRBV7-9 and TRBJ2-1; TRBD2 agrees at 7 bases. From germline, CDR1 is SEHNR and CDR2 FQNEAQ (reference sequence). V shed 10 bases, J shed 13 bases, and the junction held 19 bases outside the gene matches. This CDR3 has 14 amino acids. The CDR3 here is CATSRQAGSPRQFF. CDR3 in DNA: TGTGCCACCTCTAGGCAAGCGGGGTCTCCCCGACAGTTCTTC.

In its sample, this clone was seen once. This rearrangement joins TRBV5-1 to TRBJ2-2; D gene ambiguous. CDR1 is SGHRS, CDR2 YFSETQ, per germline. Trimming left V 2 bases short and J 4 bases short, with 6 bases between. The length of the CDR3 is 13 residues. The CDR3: CASSFSVTGELFF. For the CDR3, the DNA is TGCGCCAGCAGCTTTTCTGTCACCGGGGAGCTGTTTTTT.

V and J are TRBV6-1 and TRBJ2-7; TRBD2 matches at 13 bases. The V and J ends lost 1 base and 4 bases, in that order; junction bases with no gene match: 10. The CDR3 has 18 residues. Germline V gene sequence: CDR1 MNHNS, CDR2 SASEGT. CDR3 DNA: TGTGCCAGCAGTGAAGAGTTTGGAAGGACTAGCGGGAGATACGAGCAGTACTTC. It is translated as CASSEEFGRTSGRYEQYF.

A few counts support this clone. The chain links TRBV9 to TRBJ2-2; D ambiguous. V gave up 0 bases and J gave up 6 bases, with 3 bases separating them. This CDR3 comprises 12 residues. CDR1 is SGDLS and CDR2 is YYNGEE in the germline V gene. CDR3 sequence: CASSVVAGELFF. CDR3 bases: TGTGCCAGCAGCGTAGTAGCCGGGGAGCTGTTTTTT.